This TCR beta chain was recovered during a study of blood T cells in healthy people across ages. The authors ran a second PCR of 7 to 11 cycles using a sample-barcoded 5' primer and a J-beta primer mix. TCRdb re-called the 5' RACE reads through MiXCR, storing one row per CDR3 protein. Here the sample spans some 700,000 distinct CDR3 sequences, 22% being singletons. The CDR3 length is 16 residues. CDR1 is ENHRY, CDR2 SYGVKD, per germline. The gene calls are TRBV10-3 and TRBJ2-5; 9 bases are shared with TRBD2. The J call is uncertain, as TRBJ2-1 better fits the DNA end. This sequence originates from a man aged 70-80 years in good health. Specimen: blood. The CDR3 nucleotides read TGTGCCATCAGTGAGTTGGCGGGGGGGCCCCGCAATGAGCAGTTCTTC. Translating gives CAISELAGGPRNEQFF.